The 10 T cell receptor beta chains in this list originate from one sample, sequenced in a study of CD8 T cells in ankylosing spondylitis. General observations from the study: There was a TCR beta motif, made of fewer than 10 highly homologous variants, that appeared characteristic of ankylosing spondylitis blood.

One entry per CDR3 protein, called by TCRdb with MiXCR from the 5' RACE reads. The sample records more than 650,000 distinct CDR3 sequences, about 11% being singletons. The antigens for these receptors are not known. The sample taken for sequencing was blood, either unsorted or a sorted T cell fraction (not recorded which). The source is a male donor with ankylosing spondylitis.

This clonotype showed up many times. The chain uses TRBV20-1 and TRBJ2-2; TRBD1 might be the D (6 bases). This CDR3 has 14 residues. Germline loops: CDR1 DFQATT, CDR2 SNEGSKA (reference sequence). The V end lost 5 bases, the J end lost 0 bases, and 10 bases lay between the germline ends. CDR3 DNA: TGCAGTGCTCCGGACAGAGCGAACACCGGGGAGCTGTTTTTT. Protein: CSAPDRANTGELFF.

This chain uses TRBV5-1 with TRBJ2-7, with 7 bases that match TRBD1. This CDR3 contains 15 residues. The germline gives CDR1 SGHRS, CDR2 YFSETQ. The V segment lost 4 bases and the J segment 0 bases; nucleotides outside the gene matches: 7. In DNA, the CDR3 is TGCGCCAGCAGCGCACAAACAGGGGCCTCCTACGAGCAGTACTTC. Translated: CASSAQTGASYEQYF.

This clonotype was counted many times. The rearrangement joins TRBV20-1 to TRBJ1-4; D uncertain. The CDR3 runs 11 residues. Trimming pared 2 bases from V and 8 bases from J, leaving 6 bases between. In germline, CDR1 is DFQATT, CDR2 SNEGSKA (reference sequence). CDR3 sequence (DNA): TGCAGTGCTAGAAGTGTGGAAAAACTGTTTTTT. Residues: CSARSVEKLFF.

At least ten counts were recorded for this clonotype. CDR3 residues: CASSETSGRSYEQYF. CDR3 in DNA: TGCGCCAGCAGCGAAACTAGCGGTCGCTCCTACGAGCAGTACTTC. J is TRBJ2-7 and V is TRBV10-1; 8 bases fit TRBD2. From germline, CDR1 is WNHNN and CDR2 SYGVQD (reference sequence). The CDR3 spans 15 residues. V shed 6 bases and J 0 bases; nucleotides not matched to a gene: 7.

The rearrangement uses TRBV2 and TRBJ1-1; TRBD1 might be the D (6 bases). CDR3 length equals 14 residues. Trimming took 5 bases from V and 3 from J, leaving 13 bases between them. The germline CDR1 and CDR2 sequences are SNHLY and FYNNEI. CDR3 in amino acids: CASSPGEADTEAFF. CDR3 nucleotides: TGTGCCAGCAGTCCAGGGGAGGCGGACACTGAAGCTTTCTTT. The whole variable domain, remainder taken from reference TRBV2 and TRBJ1-1, is EPEVTQTPSHQVTQMGQEVILRCVPISNHLYFYWYRQILGQKVEFLVSFYNNEISEKSEIFDDQFSVERPDGSNFTLKIRSTKLEDSAMYFCASSPGEADTEAFFGQGTRLTVV.

In its sample, this clonotype was seen a few times. V and J are TRBV27 and TRBJ2-3; D may match TRBD1 or TRBD2 (5 bases each). V lost 5 bases, J lost 3 bases, and 18 bases lay in between. The CDR3 sequence is 16 residues long. Germline V gene sequence: CDR1 MNHEY, CDR2 SMNVEV (reference sequence). The CDR3 loop is CASSAWGIKLTDTQYF. CDR3 sequence (DNA): TGTGCCAGCAGTGCCTGGGGGATCAAGTTGACAGATACGCAGTATTTT.

This clonotype was found a few times. The rearrangement uses TRBV29-1 and TRBJ2-7; D remains unclear. Germline CDR1 is SQVTM and CDR2 is ANQGSEA. This CDR3 spans 12 amino acids. V was shortened by 4 bases and J by 6 bases, with 13 bases between the two germline ends. The DNA of the CDR3 is TGCAGCGTTGCCCTCCAGCGAGGCGAGCAGTACTTC. Translated: CSVALQRGEQYF.

The chain uses TRBV29-1 and TRBJ1-2; maybe TRBD1 (6 bases). The CDR3 is 12 residues long. Trimming removed 6 bases at V and 8 bases at J, with 16 bases between. The germline V gene encodes CDR1 SQVTM and CDR2 ANQGSEA. For the CDR3, the DNA is TGCAGCGTATCCGGGGGGCCCCTCGGCTACACCTTC. This codes for CSVSGGPLGYTF. Drawing the rest from reference TRBV29-1 and TRBJ1-2, the complete variable domain is SAVISQKPSRDICQRGTSLTIQCQVDSQVTMMFWYRQQPGQSLTLIATANQGSEATYESGFVIDKFPISRPNLTFSTLTVSNMSPEDSSIYLCSVSGGPLGYTFGSGTRLTVV.

Comments on this clonotype: One end of the junction fails to match germline, which may point to a read error. The chain is built from TRBV3-1 and TRBJ2-4; no reliable D call. Germline lookup yields CDR1 LGHDT and CDR2 YNNKEL (reference sequence). CDR3 size: 11 residues. The CDR3 loop reads CASSLMNIQHF. CDR3 nucleotide sequence: TGTGCCAGCAGCCTCATGAACATTCAGCACTTC.

This clonotype has at least ten counts. This chain uses TRBV5-1 with TRBJ2-1; 10 bases are shared with TRBD2. V lost 2 bases to trimming and J lost 8 bases; unmatched junction nucleotides: 7. The CDR3 has 15 amino acids. CDR1 SGHRS and CDR2 YFSETQ come from the germline V gene. CDR3 nucleotide sequence: TGCGCCAGCAGCTTCGTACTAGCGGGGAGCTATGAGCAGTTCTTC. It is translated as CASSFVLAGSYEQFF.